This T cell receptor beta chain derives from a study of shared clonotypes between healthy human individuals. On this clone itself: Its antigen is not identified.

This CDR3 comprises 15 residues. Germline V lookup: CDR1 SGHTA, CDR2 FQGNSA. V was pared by 3 bases and J by 4 bases, with 6 bases of the junction left unmatched. Study-wide results and limits: It was only blood that was sampled, and tissue repertoires likely differ.

Sequencing used immunoSEQ multiplex PCR; TCRdb keeps in-frame clones, though not all of them. The sample records millions of clones, 85% to 95% being singletons. Input material: naive CD4+ T cells sorted from blood. Subset noted: CD45RA+ positively selected. This clonotype originated in a young man in good health. The chain carries TRBV7-2 and TRBJ1-5; 7 positions agree with TRBD1. CDR3 sequence: CASSLGDSLNQPQHF. CDR3 bases: TGTGCCAGCAGCTTGGGGGACAGCCTTAATCAGCCCCAGCATTTT.